This TCR beta chain was identified during a study of blood T cell repertoires in COVID-19. CDR3 length: 16 residues. Germline V lookup: CDR1 KGHSH, CDR2 LQKENI. The germline V and J ends were trimmed by 3 bases and 1 base, with 12 bases remaining between them. In the original workflow: Reference gene primers were amplified, and this amplification served to estimate nucleated cell counts. TCRdb's table, derived via immunoSEQ multiplex PCR, lists solely in-frame clones and lacks some. V and J calls plus clone size are reproduced from that table; the DNA served to infer D and trimming. The table includes about 140,000 clones, 70% to 85% detected once. Recruitment covered roughly 24 US areas and drew participants whose ages spanned about 18 to 100 years. Within 2 weeks before study entry, exposed participants met a COVID-19 case.

The sequenced sample was PBMCs or T cells enriched from blood (not recorded which). J is TRBJ2-2 and V is TRBV18; the D is unclear. The clonotype comes from a young woman who had been exposed to COVID-19. CDR3 sequence: CASSPIPQMNTGELFF. The CDR3 nucleotides read TGTGCCAGCTCACCTATCCCCCAGATGAACACCGGGGAGCTGTTTTTT.